Here is one TCR beta chain with its context. The antigen remains unidentified. This specimen belongs to a study of CD4 T cells in relation to SARS-CoV-2 and coronaviruses. Study results and limitations: Compared with monoreactive clones, crossreactive clones showed significantly weaker SARS-CoV-2 expansion. Each donor contributed either pre-pandemic or post-infection samples, not both.

CD4+ T cells from unexposed donors were obtained before the COVID-19 pandemic (2011-2018). Naive and memory CD4+ T cell DNA was deep-sequenced without culture. TCRdb keeps only in-frame clones here, not all; method: immunoSEQ multiplex PCR. The repertoire holds about 65,000 clones, with over 70% as singletons. The sequence derives from a human donor in good health. Sequencing was done on a sample of memory CD4+ T cells from PBMCs.

As DNA, the CDR3 is TGTGCCAGCAGCGTAGCGGCGGGGGGGGCTACAGATACGCAGTATTTT. Amino acids: CASSVAAGGATDTQYF. The chain links TRBV9 to TRBJ2-3, with 9 bases lining up with TRBD2. Germline lookup yields CDR1 SGDLS and CDR2 YYNGEE. The CDR3 is 16 amino acids. J gave up 3 bases and V 0 bases, and 5 bases lay outside the gene matches.